Following are 9 T cell receptor beta chains from one sample sequenced in a study of T cells in Graves' hyperthyroidism and ophthalmopathy. TCR beta CDR3 regions were amplified from RNA. HTBI primers were the set used in a first-round RT-PCR of the TCR CDR3. TCRdb independently ran MiXCR on the multiplex PCR reads; one entry per CDR3 protein. Of more than 550,000 distinct CDR3 sequences detected, 17% appear once; the ten largest clones hold about a sixth. Sequenced input: blood. These receptors were obtained from a man aged 45-60 years with Graves' hyperthyroidism.

The J gene is TRBJ1-5, the V gene TRBV27; no reliable D call. Germline CDR1 reads MNHEY; CDR2 reads SMNVEV (reference sequence). Trimming took 2 bases from V and 8 from J, leaving 10 bases between them. This CDR3 comprises 13 residues. In nucleotides, the CDR3 is TGTGCCAGCAGTTTAAGGGTGGGGAAGCCCCAGCATTTT. Its translation: CASSLRVGKPQHF.

The chain is built from TRBV6-2 or TRBV6-3 and TRBJ1-1; TRBD1 is a possible D gene (5 bases). Germline-derived CDR1 and CDR2 are MNHEY and SVGEGT. The CDR3 extends over 15 amino acids. V was clipped by 5 bases and J by 1 base, with 14 bases between them. CDR3 protein: CASSAPGSENTEAFF. CDR3 sequence (DNA): TGTGCCAGCAGTGCCCCAGGGTCGGAGAACACTGAAGCTTTCTTT.

This clonotype showed up many times. J is TRBJ2-3 and V is TRBV2; D is perhaps TRBD1 or TRBD2 (5 bases each). Germline loops: CDR1 SNHLY, CDR2 FYNNEI. Trimming removed 6 bases from V and 0 bases from J, with 13 bases in between. The CDR3 totals 15 residues. CDR3 region: CASRAGTSSTDTQYF. CDR3 sequence (DNA): TGTGCCAGCAGAGCCGGGACGTCGAGCACAGATACGCAGTATTTT.

The rearrangement links TRBV11-1 to TRBJ2-2; 11 bases match TRBD1. The length of the CDR3 is 17 residues. Germline loops: CDR1 SGHAT, CDR2 FQDESV (reference sequence). J gave up 7 bases and V 4 bases, and 11 bases lay outside the gene matches. The CDR3 loop reads CASSSPRTGGAIGELFF. The CDR3 DNA reads TGTGCCAGCAGCTCCCCTCGGACAGGGGGCGCGATCGGGGAGCTGTTTTTT.

The chain has TRBV6-2 or TRBV6-3 and TRBJ2-7, with 9 bases lining up with TRBD2. V shed 4 bases, J shed 9 bases, and the junction held 7 bases outside the gene matches. Looked up from germline, CDR1 is MNHEY and CDR2 is SVGEGT. This CDR3 contains 13 residues. In nucleotides, the CDR3 is TGTGCCAGCAGTTTGACTAGCGGATCCGGGCAGTACTTC. Translated: CASSLTSGSGQYF.

This clonotype has only a few counts. V gene TRBV6-1 combines with J gene TRBJ1-1; D is perhaps TRBD1 (5 bases). CDR1 MNHNS and CDR2 SASEGT come from the germline V gene. Between the trimmed V and J ends, which lost 8 bases and 7 bases, there was a span of 14 bases. The CDR3 is made up of 12 amino acids. CDR3 nucleotide sequence: TGTGCCAGCGCGGGGACCGGAGGTGAAGCTTTCTTT. Its translation is CASAGTGGEAFF.

The rearrangement uses TRBV5-1 and TRBJ1-2, with a tentative D call TRBD1 (6 bases). V gave up 6 bases and J gave up 4 bases, with 13 bases separating them. CDR3 length: 13 amino acids. Germline lookup yields CDR1 SGHRS and CDR2 YFSETQ. This chain's CDR3 is CASTLRGAYGYTF. CDR3 DNA: TGCGCCAGCACGCTCAGGGGAGCCTATGGCTACACCTTC.

This clonotype has at least ten counts. The chain links TRBV6-1 to TRBJ2-7; TRBD2 matches at 8 bases. From germline, CDR1 is MNHNS and CDR2 SASEGT. This CDR3 comprises 14 residues. V gave up 5 bases and J gave up 6 bases; unmatched junction bases: 9. For the CDR3, the DNA is TGTGCCAGCAGTCTCAGACTAGCGTTGGTCGAGCAGTACTTC. It translates to CASSLRLALVEQYF.

The V gene is TRBV24-1, the J gene TRBJ1-2; D gene unclear. The V end lost 2 bases, the J end lost 4 bases, and 13 bases lay between the germline ends. Germline assignment: CDR1 KGHDR and CDR2 SFDVKD. The CDR3 contains 15 residues. For the CDR3, the DNA is TGTGCCACCAGTGATTCTCGGGAGCTTCTCTATGGCTACACCTTC. Its protein is CATSDSRELLYGYTF.